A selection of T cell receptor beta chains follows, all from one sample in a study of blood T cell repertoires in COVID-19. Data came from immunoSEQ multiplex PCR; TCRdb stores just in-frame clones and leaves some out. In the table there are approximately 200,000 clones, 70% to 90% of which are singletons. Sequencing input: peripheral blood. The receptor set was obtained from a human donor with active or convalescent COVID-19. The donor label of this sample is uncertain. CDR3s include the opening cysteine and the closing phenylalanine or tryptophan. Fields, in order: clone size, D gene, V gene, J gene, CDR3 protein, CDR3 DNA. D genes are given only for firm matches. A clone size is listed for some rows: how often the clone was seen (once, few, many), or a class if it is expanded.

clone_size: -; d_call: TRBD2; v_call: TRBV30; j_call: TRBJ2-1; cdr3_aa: CARGAGISVDEQFF; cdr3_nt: TGTGCCCGAGGAGCGGGAATTTCAGTCGATGAGCAGTTCTTC
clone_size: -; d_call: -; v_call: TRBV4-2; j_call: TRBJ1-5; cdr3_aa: CASSHDSYYSNQPQHF; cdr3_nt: TGTGCCAGCAGCCACGACAGCTACTATAGCAATCAGCCCCAGCATTTT
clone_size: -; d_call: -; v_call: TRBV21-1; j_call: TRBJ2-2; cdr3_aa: CASSKAPTGTGELFF; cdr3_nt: TGTGCCAGCAGCAAAGCCCCCACGGGCACCGGGGAGCTGTTTTTT
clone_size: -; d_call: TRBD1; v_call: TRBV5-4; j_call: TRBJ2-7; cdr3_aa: CASSSGTGHLAEQYF; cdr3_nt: TGTGCCAGCAGCTCGGGGACAGGCCACCTTGCCGAGCAGTACTTC
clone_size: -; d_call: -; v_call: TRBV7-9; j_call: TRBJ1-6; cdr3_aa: CASSLRLLHF; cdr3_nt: TGTGCCAGCAGCTTGAGGCTTCTCCACTTT
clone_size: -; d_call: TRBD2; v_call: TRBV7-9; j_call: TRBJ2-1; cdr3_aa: CASSLRLAGALIGEQFF; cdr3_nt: TGTGCCAGCAGCTTACGGCTAGCGGGGGCTCTCATAGGGGAGCAGTTCTTC
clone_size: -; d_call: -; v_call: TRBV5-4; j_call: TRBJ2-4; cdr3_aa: CASSLAGKLAKNIQYF; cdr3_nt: TGTGCCAGCAGCTTGGCGGGGAAGTTAGCCAAAAACATTCAGTACTTC
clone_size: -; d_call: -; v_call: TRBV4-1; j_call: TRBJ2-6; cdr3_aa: CASSQEGTGANVLTF; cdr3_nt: TGCGCCAGCAGCCAAGAGGGCACTGGGGCCAACGTCCTGACTTTC
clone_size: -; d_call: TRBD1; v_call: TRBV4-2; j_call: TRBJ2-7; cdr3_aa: CASSPAKVGQGSYEQYF; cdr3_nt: TGTGCCAGCAGCCCCGCCAAGGTAGGACAGGGGTCCTACGAGCAGTACTTC
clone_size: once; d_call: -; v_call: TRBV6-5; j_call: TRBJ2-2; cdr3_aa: CASSYYVSGGELFF; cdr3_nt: TGTGCCAGCAGTTATTACGTTAGTGGCGGGGAGCTGTTTTTT
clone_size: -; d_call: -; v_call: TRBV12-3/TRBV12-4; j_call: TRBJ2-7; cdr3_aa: CASTTYEGVEQYF; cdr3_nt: TGTGCCAGCACGACGTATGAGGGCGTCGAGCAGTACTTC
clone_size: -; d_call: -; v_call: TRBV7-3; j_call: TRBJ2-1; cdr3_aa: CASSFNRANEQFF; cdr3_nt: TGTGCCAGCAGCTTTAACAGGGCCAATGAGCAGTTCTTC
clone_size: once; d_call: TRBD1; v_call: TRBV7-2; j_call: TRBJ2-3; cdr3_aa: CASSSGTGLYTTQYF; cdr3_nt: TGTGCCAGCAGCTCCGGGACAGGTCTATATACTACGCAGTATTTT
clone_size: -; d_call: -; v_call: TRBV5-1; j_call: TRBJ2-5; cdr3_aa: CASSLGQSQETQYF; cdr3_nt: TGCGCCAGCAGCTTGGGACAGTCACAAGAGACCCAGTACTTC
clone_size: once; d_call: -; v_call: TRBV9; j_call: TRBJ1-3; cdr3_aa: CASSHRAGASGNTIYF; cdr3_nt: TGTGCCAGCAGCCATCGGGCGGGCGCCTCTGGAAACACCATATATTTT
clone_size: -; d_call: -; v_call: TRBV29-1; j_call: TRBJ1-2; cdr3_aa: CSVVFGGGDYGYTF; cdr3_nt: TGCAGCGTTGTTTTCGGCGGGGGCGACTATGGCTACACCTTC
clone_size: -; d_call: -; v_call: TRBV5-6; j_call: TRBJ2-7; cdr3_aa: CASSLDAPAYEQYF; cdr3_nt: TGTGCCAGCAGCTTGGACGCCCCGGCCTACGAGCAGTACTTC
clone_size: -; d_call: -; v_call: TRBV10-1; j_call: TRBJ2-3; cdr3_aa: CASSSGQEGKTDTQYF; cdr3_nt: TGCGCCAGCAGCTCCGGACAGGAGGGAAAAACAGATACGCAGTATTTT
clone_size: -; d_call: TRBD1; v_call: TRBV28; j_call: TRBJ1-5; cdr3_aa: CASSRDRAAQHF; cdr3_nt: TGTGCCAGCAGCAGGGACAGGGCAGCCCAGCATTTT
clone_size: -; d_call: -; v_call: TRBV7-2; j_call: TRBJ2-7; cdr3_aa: CASSLAWDLISYEQYF; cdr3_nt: TGTGCCAGCAGCTTAGCGTGGGACTTAATCTCCTACGAGCAGTACTTC
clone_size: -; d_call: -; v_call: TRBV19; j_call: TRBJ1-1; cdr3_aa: CASRKTENTEAFF; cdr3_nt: TGTGCCAGTAGAAAGACAGAGAACACTGAAGCTTTCTTT
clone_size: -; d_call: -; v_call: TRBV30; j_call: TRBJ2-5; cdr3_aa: CAWSVRSPSGQETQYF; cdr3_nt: TGTGCCTGGAGTGTACGCTCCCCCTCGGGACAAGAGACCCAGTACTTC
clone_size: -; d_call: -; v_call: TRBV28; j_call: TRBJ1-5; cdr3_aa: CASSLPREQGQLVLSNQPQHF; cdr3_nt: TGTGCCAGCAGTTTACCGCGCGAACAAGGACAGTTAGTATTAAGCAATCAGCCCCAGCATTTT
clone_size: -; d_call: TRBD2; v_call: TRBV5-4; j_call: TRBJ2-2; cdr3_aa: CASSPPGTSGDTGELFF; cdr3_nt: TGTGCCAGCAGCCCCCCGGGGACTAGCGGGGACACCGGGGAGCTGTTTTTT
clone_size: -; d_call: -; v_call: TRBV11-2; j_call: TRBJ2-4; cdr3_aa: CASSLGASLNIQYF; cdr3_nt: TGTGCCAGCAGCTTAGGGGCTAGCTTAAACATTCAGTACTTC
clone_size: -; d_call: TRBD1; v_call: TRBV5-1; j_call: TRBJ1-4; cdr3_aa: CASSLDIQGAGEKLFF; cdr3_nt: TGCGCCAGCAGCTTGGATATACAGGGGGCGGGTGAAAAACTGTTTTTT
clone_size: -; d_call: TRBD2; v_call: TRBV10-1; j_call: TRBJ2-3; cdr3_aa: CASSESPREGSDTQYF; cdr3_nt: TGCGCCAGCAGTGAGTCCCCGCGGGAGGGCAGTGATACGCAGTATTTT
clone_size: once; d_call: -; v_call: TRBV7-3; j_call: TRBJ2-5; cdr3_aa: CASSLDGRRGETQYF; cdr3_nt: TGTGCCAGCAGCTTAGATGGGCGGAGGGGAGAGACCCAGTACTTC
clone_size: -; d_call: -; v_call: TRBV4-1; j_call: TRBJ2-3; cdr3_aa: CASSQYGGGTDTQYF; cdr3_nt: TGCGCCAGCAGCCAATACGGGGGTGGCACAGATACGCAGTATTTT
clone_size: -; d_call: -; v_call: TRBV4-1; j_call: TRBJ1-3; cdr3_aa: CASSQDYVVRDFGNTIYF; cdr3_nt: TGCGCCAGCAGCCAAGATTATGTGGTACGGGACTTTGGAAACACCATATATTTT
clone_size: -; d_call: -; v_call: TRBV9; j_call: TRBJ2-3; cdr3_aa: CASSVEPGRTDTQYF; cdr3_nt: TGTGCCAGCAGCGTAGAGCCAGGGCGCACAGATACGCAGTATTTT
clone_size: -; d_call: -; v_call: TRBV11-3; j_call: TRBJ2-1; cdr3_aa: CASSLTVRGGEQFF; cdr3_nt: TGTGCCAGCAGCTTAACGGTTAGGGGCGGTGAGCAGTTCTTC
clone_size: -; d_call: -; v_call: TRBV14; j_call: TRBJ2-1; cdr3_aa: CASSQDPSSYNEQFF; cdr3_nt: TGTGCCAGCAGCCAAGACCCGAGCTCCTACAATGAGCAGTTCTTC